The following is a TCR beta chain sequence with its context. This clonotype was detected ten times or more. What this receptor recognizes is not known. No base quality information exists; no much larger clone differs at one position. TCR cDNA was synthesized by 5'RACE template switching, which introduced a universal primer site and unique molecular identifiers. Priming for cDNA synthesis came from both the TCR alpha and TCR beta constant segments. Library amplification involved two PCR steps, and the second step added sample barcodes and sequencing adapters. Sequencing of libraries was done on Illumina HiSeq 2500 (2x100 bp) or NovaSeq (2x150 bp). The study's processing was this. Reads were demultiplexed and collapsed into UMI consensus sequences with MIGEC, and V(D)J alignment was performed with MiXCR. Vaccine-responding clonotypes were defined with edgeR using replicate PBMC samples, requiring FDR below 0.01 and a log2 fold change above 5 up to day 15. Bulk clonotypes were assigned CD4 or CD8 identity according to which sequenced CD4 or CD8 repertoire held them at higher abundance. TCRdb handled the public reads itself, with Q25 trimming in fastp and clone calling in MiXCR, and kept productive beta chains. CDR3 protein sequences are deduplicated, and each keeps its most common genes and DNA. TCRdb assigned the V and J calls; the authors' analysis was not used. Recorded for this sample are under 400,000 distinct CDR3 sequences; more than 9% of them occurred a single time. Of the sample, around 20% is held by the ten largest clones.

Reading the label with the study, this specimen's treatment or condition is: live attenuated yellow fever vaccine strain. At each blood-draw timepoint, two biological replicates of bulk PBMCs were obtained. PBMCs were isolated from peripheral blood using a standard Ficoll-Paque protocol. TriZol was used to extract RNA from bulk PBMCs, CD4 and CD8 fractions, and dextramer-positive and dextramer-negative fractions. These data are taken from a study of T cells after yellow fever vaccination (dated by TCRdb to 2018 to 2020). Turning to the overall study: Libraries from fractions with low cell numbers were prepared with the SMART-Seq v4 Ultra Low Input RNA kit. Blood was collected at multiple timepoints before and after primary and secondary immunization, and bulk PBMC replicates and cell subsets were isolated. Bulk TCR alpha and beta repertoires were sequenced longitudinally to track T-cell clones before and after primary and booster YFV17D yellow fever vaccination. Two healthy male donors, one aged 18 to 29 and one aged 30 to 39 years, were included in the cohort.

Results and caveats for the whole study, not just this receptor: The secondary T-cell response was found to be weaker but faster than the primary response, with a peak reached on day 5 rather than on day 15. Only a couple of donors were included in the study, so the extent to which the findings can be generalized is limited. Most clones expanded after primary vaccination were re-detected after the booster (just under 97% of CD4 and around 88% of CD8), suggesting broad memory maintenance. Because abundant contaminating clonotypes from the bulk population could be contained in FACS-sorted repertoires, computational filtering was required. A small share of clonotypes was detected in both CD4 and CD8 compartments, with the overlap likely arising from convergent recombination.

The CDR3 starts with the cysteine, ends with the phenylalanine, and has 13 residues. Only the CDR3 DNA stays, 39 bases, in frame from base 1. V lost 6 bases and J lost 12 bases; the stretch between them is 17 bases long. This TCR was sampled from a man between 18 and 29 years old who received the YFV17D yellow fever vaccine. The V gene is TRBV12-3 or TRBV12-4 and the J gene is TRBJ1-4, with TRBD1 tentatively as D gene (6 bases match). The sample here was PBMCs, taken on the day of the first yellow fever vaccination. Here is the DNA: TGTGCCAGCAGCCCGGGGGCCTATGGGGAACTGTTTTTT. It encodes CASSPGAYGELFF.